The clone carrying this T cell receptor (beta chain) was counted between two and nine times. What it binds is not known. TCRdb re-analysed the 5' RACE reads in MiXCR, keeping a single row per CDR3 protein. Counted here are roughly 240,000 distinct CDR3 sequences, 6% to 8% occurring once; the ten biggest clones make up roughly 5%. This specimen belongs to a study of identical twins. Findings and caveats of the study: For out-of-frame beta sequences, excess twin sharing was weaker.

Germline V gene data show CDR1 as MNHEY and CDR2 as SVGEGT. This CDR3 has 16 residues. Trimming removed 5 bases from V and 6 bases from J; junction bases left unmatched: 11. This sample also appeared in a second study, on yellow fever vaccine responses in identical twins.

This TCR was sampled from a woman between 18 and 30 years old in good health. The chain uses TRBV6-2 or TRBV6-3 and TRBJ2-2, with 8 bases lining up with TRBD1. The specimen was CD8+ T cells sorted from blood. CDR3 sequence (DNA): TGTGCCAGCAGTAATTTCGGACAGGGAAGGGCCGGGGAGCTGTTTTTT. This gives the protein CASSNFGQGRAGELFF.